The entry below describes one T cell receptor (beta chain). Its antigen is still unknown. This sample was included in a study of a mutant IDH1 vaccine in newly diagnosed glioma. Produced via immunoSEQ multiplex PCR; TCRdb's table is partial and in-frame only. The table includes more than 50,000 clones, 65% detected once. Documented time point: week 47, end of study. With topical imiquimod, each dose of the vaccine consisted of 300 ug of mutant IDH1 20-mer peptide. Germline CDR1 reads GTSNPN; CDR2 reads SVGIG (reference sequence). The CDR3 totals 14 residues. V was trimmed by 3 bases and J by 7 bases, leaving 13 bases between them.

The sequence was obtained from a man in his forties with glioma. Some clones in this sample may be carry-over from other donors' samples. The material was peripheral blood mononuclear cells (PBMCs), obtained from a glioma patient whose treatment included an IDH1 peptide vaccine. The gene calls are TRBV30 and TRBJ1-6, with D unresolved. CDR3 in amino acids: CAWSIGQVNSPLHF. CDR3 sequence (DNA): TGTGCCTGGAGCATCGGGCAGGTCAATTCACCCCTCCACTTT.